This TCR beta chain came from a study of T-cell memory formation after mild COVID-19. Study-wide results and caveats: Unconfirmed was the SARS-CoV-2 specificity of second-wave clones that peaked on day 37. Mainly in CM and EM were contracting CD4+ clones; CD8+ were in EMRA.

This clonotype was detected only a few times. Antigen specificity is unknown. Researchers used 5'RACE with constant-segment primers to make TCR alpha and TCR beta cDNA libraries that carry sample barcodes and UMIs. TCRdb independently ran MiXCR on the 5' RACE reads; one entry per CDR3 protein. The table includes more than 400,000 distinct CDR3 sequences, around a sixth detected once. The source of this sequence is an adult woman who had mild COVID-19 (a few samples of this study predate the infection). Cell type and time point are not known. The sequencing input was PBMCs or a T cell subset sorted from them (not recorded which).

CDR3 DNA: TGTGCCAGCAGTGACAGGGAGCCAAGCTCCTACAATGAGCAGTTCTTC. It specifies CASSDREPSSYNEQFF. The V gene is TRBV2, the J gene TRBJ2-1, with D perhaps matching TRBD1 or TRBD2 (5 bases each). The CDR3 is 16 residues long. V was clipped by 3 bases and J by 0 bases, with 12 bases between them. Germline V gene data show CDR1 as SNHLY and CDR2 as FYNNEI.